This TCR beta chain stems from a study of control samples from healthy donors and cancer patients. Here immunoSEQ multiplex PCR was the method, and the copy in TCRdb shows in-frame clones only, minus some. Of 63,000 or so clones listed, about 92% are singletons. This CDR3 region has 16 residues. V was pared by 2 bases and J by 0 bases, with 13 bases between. Germline CDR1 is SGHTA and CDR2 is FQGNSA. The sample comprised PBMCs. The source is a man in his 60s with colorectal cancer. The V and J genes are TRBV7-2 and TRBJ1-1; weak D call: TRBD1 (6 bases). The CDR3 loop reads CASSLMSGVVNTEAFF. In DNA, the CDR3 is TGTGCCAGCAGCTTAATGTCAGGGGTAGTGAACACTGAAGCTTTCTTT.